This T cell receptor (beta chain) is from a study of spatial heterogeneity in lung cancer. The wider study: The donors were 72 patients with non-small cell lung cancer that was early-stage and untreated.

The table lists this clonotype with many counts. CDR1 PRHDT and CDR2 FYEKMQ come from the germline V gene (reference sequence). V lost 6 bases and J 3 bases, leaving 9 bases between the germline ends. The CDR3 sequence is 14 residues long. In TCRdb, the 5' RACE reads were re-called with MiXCR into one record per CDR3 protein. Of 25,000 to 35,000 distinct CDR3 sequences in the sample, around 9.3% were seen once. Time point: blood at routine non-recurrence follow-up after resection. The source of this sequence is a female donor with early-stage non-small cell lung cancer. Source: PBMCs, taken at follow-up. The V and J genes are TRBV13 and TRBJ2-6; D is undetermined. The CDR3 nucleotides read TGTGCCAGCAGGCCCGCAGGTGGGGCCAACGTCCTGACTTTC. This codes for CASRPAGGANVLTF. The full variable domain, with the rest looked up from reference TRBV13 and TRBJ2-6, is AAGVIQSPRHLIKEKRETATLKCYPIPRHDTVYWYQQGPGQDPQFLISFYEKMQSDKGSIPDRFSAQQFSDYHSELNMSSLELGDSALYFCASRPAGGANVLTFGAGSRLTVL.